This TCR beta chain appears in the sequencing data of a study of T cell responses to AZD1222 COVID-19 vaccine. TCRdb's copy holds only in-frame clones and misses some; the assay was immunoSEQ multiplex PCR. This table has about 150,000 clones, 91% appearing once. The CDR3 length is 15 residues. The V gene lost 1 base and the J gene lost 7 bases, with 14 bases spanning the gap. Germline CDR1 reads SEHNR; CDR2 reads FQNEAQ (reference sequence). The sample was peripheral blood, taken 28 days after the second AZD1222 dose. This clonotype was obtained from an adult who received the AZD1222 COVID-19 vaccine. The chain joins TRBV7-9 to TRBJ1-5, with D possibly matching TRBD1 (6 bases). CDR3 in DNA: TGTGCCAGCAGCTTAGGTATGGGGGGCGACCAGCCCCAGCATTTT. Translation gives CASSLGMGGDQPQHF.